Below are 13 T cell receptor beta chains sequenced from a single sample in a study of PD-1 blockade in classical Hodgkin lymphoma (dated by TCRdb to 2018 to 2020). The time point label of this sample denotes: cycle 2 day 1 (C2D1) of nivolumab. Every trial patient had relapsed after autologous stem cell transplantation, and cohorts A, B and C differed in prior brentuximab vedotin exposure. Receptor amplification or capture employed the immunoSEQ multiplex PCR assay. The table comes from immuneACCESS by way of TCRdb, which keeps in-frame sequences with V and J called. Part of the clones is missing from these tables; in studies checked, under half for an unresolved V gene and the rest for unknown reasons. The sample table lists roughly 28,000 clones, roughly 70% of them with a count of one. The ten largest clones represent 20% to 30% of the sample. The sequencing here drew on peripheral blood mononuclear cells (PBMCs), taken before the second cycle of nivolumab. These receptors all stem from a human donor with classical Hodgkin lymphoma.

CDR3 coding DNA: TGTGCCAGCAGCCGAGGTCGACTAGCGGGAGTCGAGCAGTTCTTC. Translating gives CASSRGRLAGVEQFF. V gene TRBV7-9 combines with J gene TRBJ2-1; 12 nucleotides line up with TRBD2. Germline assignment: CDR1 SEHNR and CDR2 FQNEAQ (reference sequence). After removal of 5 bases from V and 10 bases from J, the junction contained 9 bases not matched to a gene. The CDR3 totals 15 residues.

This clone came up once. The J gene is TRBJ2-5, the V gene TRBV28; 7 bases match TRBD2. The germline V gene has CDR1 MDHEN and CDR2 SYDVKM. The CDR3 runs to 14 residues. The ends lost 3 bases at V and 4 bases at J; junction bases unmatched: 5. The CDR3, as DNA: TGTGCCAGCAGTTTGGGAGGGGCCGGAGAGACCCAGTACTTC. Its translation is CASSLGGAGETQYF.

This clone is a singleton in its sample. V usage is TRBV28 and J usage is TRBJ2-3; D not certain. The CDR3 spans 16 residues. The V gene lost 5 bases and the J gene lost 2 bases, with 17 bases spanning the gap. CDR1 and CDR2 from the germline V gene are MDHEN and SYDVKM. DNA for the CDR3: TGTGCCAGCAGTCCCCCATCCCTAACTGACACAGATACGCAGTATTTT. This encodes CASSPPSLTDTDTQYF.

The chain carries TRBV19 and TRBJ1-5; D is unresolved. This CDR3 has 15 amino acids. Between the trimmed V and J ends, which lost 3 bases and 2 bases, there was a span of 11 bases. Germline CDR1 is LNHDA and CDR2 is SQIVND (reference sequence). This chain's CDR3 is CASSILGEGNQPQHF. The CDR3 DNA reads TGTGCCAGTAGTATCCTGGGTGAGGGCAATCAGCCCCAGCATTTT.

This clone occurred once. The rearrangement links TRBV11-2 to TRBJ1-2; no clear D. V lost 5 bases and J 7 bases, leaving 14 bases between the germline ends. In germline, CDR1 is SGHAT, CDR2 FQNNGV. The CDR3 contains 13 residues. The CDR3 region has the DNA TGTGCCAGCAGCGAGAGTGCAGTGGGTGGCTACACCTTC. Protein: CASSESAVGGYTF.

This clone was seen more than once but under ten times. V gene TRBV29-1 combines with J gene TRBJ2-2; 11 nucleotides match TRBD1. With V trimmed by 4 bases and J by 6 bases, 7 bases remained unmatched. CDR1 is SQVTM, CDR2 ANQGSEA, per germline. The length of the CDR3 is 15 residues. The CDR3 loop is CSVGFPGQGAGELFF. The DNA of the CDR3 is TGCAGCGTTGGCTTCCCGGGACAGGGGGCCGGGGAGCTGTTTTTT.

The chain uses TRBV5-1 and TRBJ1-1; weak D call: TRBD1 (6 bases). The CDR3 is 14 residues long. V lost 0 bases and J lost 6, with 12 bases in between. Per germline, CDR1 SGHRS and CDR2 YFSETQ. CDR3 nucleotides: TGCGCCAGCAGCTTGGAAGGGGGGAGAGCTGAAGCTTTCTTT. It specifies CASSLEGGRAEAFF. The full variable domain, rest sourced from reference TRBV5-1 and TRBJ1-1, is KAGVTQTPRYLIKTRGQQVTLSCSPISGHRSVSWYQQTPGQGLQFLFEYFSETQRNKGNFPGRFSGRQFSNSRSEMNVSTLELGDSALYLCASSLEGGRAEAFFGQGTRLTVV.

This clone has at least ten counts. The V and J genes are TRBV7-2 and TRBJ1-2; 7 nucleotides line up with TRBD1. This CDR3 is built from 15 residues. Per the germline V gene, CDR1 is SGHTA and CDR2 is FQGNSA. With 2 bases clipped from V and 0 bases from J, the junction kept 3 bases outside the gene matches. The CDR3 DNA sequence: TGTGCCAGCAGCTTAACCAGGGGGTCTAACTATGGCTACACCTTC. Translation: CASSLTRGSNYGYTF.

The gene calls are TRBV10-2 and TRBJ2-3; D unresolved. Trimming removed 6 bases from V and 3 bases from J, with 7 bases in between. This CDR3 spans 12 amino acids. The germline gives CDR1 WSHSY, CDR2 SAAADI. The CDR3 DNA follows: TGCGCCAGCAGGACTGGAACAGATACGCAGTATTTT. Its protein product is CASRTGTDTQYF.

The chain has TRBV20-1 and TRBJ2-5; D unresolved. Trimming shortened V by 7 bases and J by 3 bases, and 6 bases separated the two germline ends. Germline assignment: CDR1 DFQATT and CDR2 SNEGSKA (reference sequence). The CDR3 spans 10 residues. CDR3 sequence (DNA): TGCAGTGGGGTAAAAGAGACCCAGTACTTC. Protein product: CSGVKETQYF.

The chain combines TRBV2 with TRBJ2-3; 8 bases map to TRBD1. CDR3 size: 14 residues. Germline trimming cut 3 bases from V and 1 base from J; bases unmatched to any gene: 0. CDR1 is SNHLY, CDR2 FYNNEI, per germline. The CDR3: CASSEGQGTDTQYF. As DNA, the CDR3 is TGTGCCAGCAGTGAGGGACAGGGCACAGATACGCAGTATTTT.

The chain recombines TRBV7-8 with TRBJ2-2; the match to TRBD1 covers 8 bases. V shed 2 bases and J 4 bases; nucleotides not matched to a gene: 0. This CDR3 is 14 amino acids long. CDR1 is SGHVS and CDR2 is FQNEAQ in the germline V gene. The CDR3 spells CASSLTGGTGELFF. The CDR3 DNA is TGTGCCAGCAGCTTAACAGGGGGCACCGGGGAGCTGTTTTTT.

This CDR3 is CASSTGVAGTQYF. CDR3 coding DNA: TGTGCCAGTAGCACCGGGGTGGCGGGTACGCAGTATTTT. The gene calls are TRBV19 and TRBJ2-3; TRBD2 is a possible D gene (5 bases). The ends were cut back, 6 bases at V and 8 bases at J, with 15 bases in the middle. Germline V gene sequence: CDR1 LNHDA, CDR2 SQIVND (reference sequence). This CDR3 is built from 13 residues.